This is a list of T cell receptor beta chains from one sample in a study of blood T cell repertoires in COVID-19. Measured with immunoSEQ multiplex PCR; TCRdb has only the in-frame clones, and not every one. The sample includes about 110,000 clones, 80% to 90% of them seen just once. Sequencing was performed on peripheral blood. All receptors derive from a woman aged 80 or older with acute or convalescent COVID-19. CDR3s include the opening cysteine and the closing phenylalanine or tryptophan. The D gene is left open where the match is weak. Size tells how often a clone was seen (once, few, many) or the class of an expanded clone, and some rows leave it out.

d_call clone_size j_call v_call cdr3_length cdr3_aa cdr3_nt
. . TRBJ2-3 TRBV9 17 CASSYPVRAPSTDTQYF TGTGCCAGCAGTTATCCGGTCAGGGCCCCTAGCACAGATACGCAGTATTTT
. . TRBJ2-7 TRBV18 13 CASSPPPGDEQYF TGTGCCAGCTCACCACCTCCAGGGGACGAGCAGTACTTC
TRBD1 . TRBJ1-4 TRBV4-1 16 CASSQGQGVSVEKLFF TGCGCCAGCAGCCAAGGACAGGGGGTTTCTGTTGAAAAACTGTTTTTT
TRBD2 . TRBJ2-1 TRBV6-4 15 CASSETSGVYNEQFF TGTGCCAGCAGTGAGACTAGCGGGGTCTACAATGAGCAGTTCTTC
TRBD1 few TRBJ1-2 TRBV6-5 14 CASRGTGGNYGYTF TGTGCCAGCAGAGGGACAGGGGGAAACTATGGCTACACCTTC
. . TRBJ2-7 TRBV12-3/TRBV12-4 12 CASSLGRYEQYF TGTGCCAGCAGTTTAGGCCGGTACGAGCAGTACTTC
. . TRBJ1-1 TRBV11-2 12 CASSFRNTEAFF TGTGCCAGCAGCTTTCGGAACACTGAAGCTTTCTTT
. . TRBJ2-7 TRBV12-3/TRBV12-4 13 CASSFQSGYEQYF TGTGCCAGCAGTTTTCAGTCGGGGTACGAGCAGTACTTC
TRBD1 . TRBJ1-2 TRBV29-1 12 CSVERDRVRKTF TGCAGCGTTGAAAGGGACAGGGTACGGAAAACCTTC
. . TRBJ1-4 TRBV4-1 17 CASSPSGGSALGEKLFF TGCGCCAGCAGCCCCTCCGGGGGGTCGGCGTTAGGGGAAAAACTGTTTTTT
. . TRBJ1-1 TRBV3-1/TRBV3-2 14 CASSQVQGGTEAFF TGTGCCAGCAGCCAAGTACAGGGTGGAACTGAAGCTTTCTTT
. . TRBJ2-5 TRBV5-8 14 CASSSVTVIETQYF TGTGCCAGCAGCTCCGTGACAGTGATAGAGACCCAGTACTTC
. once TRBJ1-2 TRBV29-1 14 CSVGGQGGNYGYTF TGCAGCGTTGGTGGCCAGGGAGGGAACTATGGCTACACCTTC
. . TRBJ2-7 TRBV18 13 CASSEGLRHEQYF TGTGCCAGCTCAGAGGGCCTTAGGCACGAGCAGTACTTC
. . TRBJ1-1 TRBV20-1 11 CSASDGGEAFF TGCAGTGCTAGTGATGGAGGTGAAGCTTTCTTT
TRBD1 . TRBJ2-1 TRBV7-3 13 CASSAGTANEQFF TGTGCCAGCAGCGCCGGGACAGCAAATGAGCAGTTCTTC
. . TRBJ1-2 TRBV19 18 CASSPRFSAIGQSYGYTF TGTGCCAGTAGTCCCCGTTTTAGCGCGATTGGGCAGTCGTATGGCTACACCTTC
. . TRBJ1-6 TRBV28 16 CASRATTGKQDSPLHF TGTGCCAGCAGAGCAACCACGGGGAAGCAAGACTCACCCCTCCACTTT
. . TRBJ2-3 TRBV5-1 15 CASSTTGTSTDTQYF TGCGCCAGCAGCACTACAGGGACAAGCACAGATACGCAGTATTTT
. . TRBJ1-1 TRBV5-5 15 CASSLATEMNTEAFF TGTGCCAGCAGCTTGGCCACAGAGATGAACACTGAAGCTTTCTTT
. once TRBJ1-3 TRBV7-6 16 CASSLEALSSGYTIYF TGTGCCAGCAGCTTAGAGGCTCTTAGCTCTGGATACACCATATATTTT
TRBD2 . TRBJ2-5 TRBV2 14 CASRTGLGLETQYF TGTGCCAGCAGAACGGGACTAGGGCTAGAGACCCAGTACTTC
. . TRBJ1-3 TRBV5-1 14 CASSLDLGGNTIYF TGCGCCAGCAGCTTGGATCTCGGTGGAAACACCATATATTTT
. . TRBJ1-1 TRBV30 14 CAWSPSWGDTEAFF TGTGCCTGGAGTCCTTCGTGGGGGGACACTGAAGCTTTCTTT
TRBD2 . TRBJ2-2 TRBV5-6 16 CASSLGTTPNTGELFF TGTGCCAGCAGCCTTGGGACTACCCCGAACACCGGGGAGCTGTTTTTT
TRBD1 . TRBJ2-5 TRBV5-1 15 CASSRGRQGQATQYF TGCGCCAGCAGCCGGGGAAGACAGGGGCAAGCGACCCAGTACTTC
TRBD1 . TRBJ2-7 TRBV18 12 CASSTGAYEQYF TGTGCCAGCTCGACAGGGGCCTACGAGCAGTACTTC
. . TRBJ1-6 TRBV7-3 20 CASSLTGGSTTSSYNSPLHF TGTGCCAGCAGCTTAACTGGAGGCAGCACGACGAGCTCCTATAATTCACCCCTCCACTTT
TRBD2 . TRBJ2-5 TRBV6-1 14 CASSDHGGGETQYF TGTGCCAGCAGTGATCACGGCGGGGGAGAGACCCAGTACTTC
. . TRBJ1-2 TRBV4-1 14 CASSQLTDNYGYTF TGCGCCAGCAGCCAACTGACAGATAACTATGGCTACACCTTC
TRBD1 once TRBJ2-2 TRBV10-2 16 CASKPAFLQGAGELFF TGCGCCAGCAAACCCGCGTTCTTACAGGGGGCCGGGGAGCTGTTTTTT
. . TRBJ2-2 TRBV6-2/TRBV6-3 14 CASSHQGGAGELFF TGTGCCAGCAGCCACCAAGGGGGGGCCGGGGAGCTGTTTTTT
TRBD1 . TRBJ1-1 TRBV29-1 13 CSVTGALNTEAFF TGCAGCGTAACAGGGGCCCTGAACACTGAAGCTTTCTTT
TRBD2 . TRBJ2-3 TRBV5-1 17 CASSLETSGGVADTQYF TGCGCCAGCAGCCTTGAGACTAGCGGGGGGGTGGCAGATACGCAGTATTTT
TRBD1 . TRBJ2-2 TRBV5-1 16 CASSSQGAAGTGELFF TGCGCCAGCAGCTCCCAGGGGGCGGCAGGGACCGGGGAGCTGTTTTTT
TRBD2 . TRBJ2-6 TRBV3-1/TRBV3-2 16 CASSLWGGLGANVLTF TGTGCCAGCAGCCTCTGGGGGGGTTTAGGGGCCAACGTCCTGACTTTC
TRBD1 . TRBJ2-3 TRBV29-1 13 CSVRQGMGDTQYF TGCAGCGTCCGACAGGGGATGGGAGATACGCAGTATTTT
. . TRBJ2-7 TRBV28 13 CAISTGHFYEQYF TGTGCCATTAGTACGGGACATTTCTACGAGCAGTACTTC
. . TRBJ2-7 TRBV11-2 12 CASSETGSEQYF TGTGCCAGCAGCGAGACAGGATCCGAGCAGTACTTC
TRBD2 . TRBJ2-5 TRBV7-2 15 CASSFSGGAGETQYF TGTGCCAGCAGCTTTAGCGGGGGGGCGGGGGAGACCCAGTACTTC
. . TRBJ2-7 TRBV10-2 13 CASSVGNKYEQYF TGCGCCAGCAGTGTCGGGAATAAATACGAGCAGTACTTC
. . TRBJ2-7 TRBV30 16 CAWSVLGSLSSYEQYF TGTGCCTGGAGTGTACTGGGGAGTCTTAGCTCCTACGAGCAGTACTTC
. . TRBJ1-6 TRBV5-1 17 CASSRQGQSSYNSPLHF TGCGCCAGCAGCCGGCAAGGACAGAGCTCCTATAATTCACCCCTCCACTTT
TRBD2 . TRBJ2-3 TRBV24-1 15 CATSVRAGGRGTQYF TGTGCCACCAGTGTCCGTGCGGGGGGAAGGGGTACGCAGTATTTT
TRBD2 . TRBJ2-3 TRBV6-5 14 CASRQRGYTDTQYF TGTGCCAGCAGACAGCGGGGCTACACAGATACGCAGTATTTT
. . TRBJ2-1 TRBV5-6 14 CASSRTGKNNEQFF TGTGCCAGCAGCAGAACAGGAAAGAACAATGAGCAGTTCTTC
TRBD1 . TRBJ2-1 TRBV27 15 CASRPGQGFYNEQFF TGTGCCAGCAGACCGGGACAGGGATTTTACAATGAGCAGTTCTTC
TRBD1 . TRBJ2-2 TRBV9 15 CASSSGQGASGELFF TGTGCCAGCAGCTCCGGACAGGGGGCATCCGGGGAGCTGTTTTTT
TRBD1 . TRBJ2-7 TRBV25-1 17 CASSEPPGGWQAYEQYF TGTGCCAGCAGTGAACCCCCAGGGGGCTGGCAGGCCTACGAGCAGTACTTC
. . TRBJ1-5 TRBV10-2 13 CASRSGENQPQHF TGCGCCAGCAGATCAGGGGAGAATCAGCCCCAGCATTTT
. . TRBJ1-2 TRBV5-1 14 CASSPDRTNYGYTF TGCGCCAGCAGCCCCGACAGAACTAACTATGGCTACACCTTC
. . TRBJ2-7 TRBV7-8 13 CASSSLVGQGQYF TGTGCCAGCAGCTCACTCGTGGGGCAGGGGCAGTACTTC
. . TRBJ1-1 TRBV29-1 12 CSVEDTGTEAFF TGCAGCGTTGAAGACACAGGGACTGAAGCTTTCTTT
TRBD1 . TRBJ1-6 TRBV4-1 18 CASSQDPVVDRGRSPLHF TGCGCCAGCAGCCAAGATCCCGTCGTCGACAGGGGGAGATCACCCCTCCACTTT